Listed here are 19 T cell receptor beta chains from one sample, sequenced in a study of blood T cell repertoires in COVID-19. Sequencing used immunoSEQ multiplex PCR; TCRdb keeps in-frame clones, though not all of them. The sample contains some 66,000 clones, roughly 82% of which appear only once. Sequencing used peripheral blood. The receptors originated from a man in his 60s with acute or convalescent COVID-19.

The chain joins TRBV11-3 to TRBJ2-2; 9 bases fit TRBD2. CDR1 is SGHNT and CDR2 is YENEEA in the germline V gene. The length of the CDR3 is 15 residues. Losses at the gene ends were 3 bases for V and 6 bases for J; bases not matched to a gene: 5. Here the CDR3 reads CASSFGGGAAGELFF. The CDR3 DNA sequence: TGTGCCAGCAGCTTTGGCGGGGGGGCCGCCGGGGAGCTGTTTTTT.

The chain recombines TRBV7-2 with TRBJ1-2; TRBD1 aligns across 7 bases. V trimming: 5 bases; J trimming: 5 bases; junction bases outside the gene matches: 11. Germline V CDR1 and CDR2: SGHTA, FQGNSA. The CDR3 spans 15 residues. CDR3 residues: CASSPMDRLLYGYTF. CDR3 coding DNA: TGTGCCAGCAGCCCAATGGACAGGCTTTTATATGGCTACACCTTC.

This clone was picked up a small number of times. The rearrangement links TRBV6-2 or TRBV6-3 to TRBJ1-5, with a possible D match to TRBD1 (5 bases). Germline CDR1 is MNHEY and CDR2 is SVGEGT. The CDR3 runs 14 residues. The ends were cut back, 2 bases at V and 4 bases at J, with 9 bases in the middle. The CDR3 nucleotides read TGTGCCAGCAGTTACCAGGACATAAATCAGCCCCAGCATTTT. Translation gives CASSYQDINQPQHF.

This chain links TRBV19 with TRBJ1-1, with D perhaps matching TRBD1 (5 bases). From germline, CDR1 is LNHDA and CDR2 SQIVND (reference sequence). This CDR3 is built from 16 residues. Deletions cut 0 bases from V and 1 base from J, with 12 bases between. CDR3 protein: CASSIEGRGKNTEAFF. The CDR3 coding sequence is TGTGCCAGTAGTATAGAGGGGCGGGGCAAGAACACTGAAGCTTTCTTT.

The rearrangement joins TRBV11-2 to TRBJ1-2; 9 bases fit TRBD1. J gave up 3 bases and V 5 bases, and 10 bases lay outside the gene matches. CDR3 length: 16 residues. Looked up from germline, CDR1 is SGHAT and CDR2 is FQNNGV. CDR3 nucleotide sequence: TGTGCCAGCAGCCCCGGGACAGGGAAAGTAGACTATGGCTACACCTTC. It yields the protein CASSPGTGKVDYGYTF.

The chain joins TRBV5-1 to TRBJ2-2; D is ambiguous. The CDR3 is 15 amino acids. The germline gives CDR1 SGHRS, CDR2 YFSETQ. V lost 0 bases and J 1 base, leaving 7 bases between the germline ends. The CDR3: CASSLAEMNTGELFF. CDR3 coding DNA: TGCGCCAGCAGCTTGGCCGAGATGAACACCGGGGAGCTGTTTTTT.

The V gene is TRBV30, the J gene TRBJ2-2; tentatively, D is TRBD2 (7 bases). The CDR3 runs to 13 residues. The ends were cut back, 2 bases at V and 6 bases at J, with 10 bases in the middle. CDR1 and CDR2 (germline): GTSNPN, SVGIG (reference sequence). The CDR3: CAWSRGGPGELFF. As DNA, the CDR3 is TGTGCCTGGAGTAGGGGGGGCCCCGGGGAGCTGTTTTTT.

The V gene is TRBV6-6, the J gene TRBJ1-1, with 9 bases identical to TRBD1. The CDR3 runs to 15 residues. Losses at the gene ends were 4 bases for V and 1 base for J; bases not matched to a gene: 4. Looked up from germline, CDR1 is MNHNY and CDR2 is SVGAGI (reference sequence). CDR3 region: CASSSTQGANTEAFF. The CDR3 region has the DNA TGTGCCAGCAGTTCCACACAGGGGGCGAACACTGAAGCTTTCTTT.

V usage is TRBV11-1 and J usage is TRBJ2-5, with 7 nucleotides matching TRBD2. Germline values: CDR1 SGHAT, CDR2 FQDESV (reference sequence). This CDR3 is built from 15 residues. The trim removed 5 bases at V and 1 base at J, leaving 7 bases unmatched. The CDR3 bases are TGTGCCAGCAGCCGACGACTAGCTGGCCAAGAGACCCAGTACTTC. It translates to CASSRRLAGQETQYF.

This clone has a single count. This chain connects TRBV6-5 to TRBJ1-6; 7 bases are shared with TRBD1. The CDR3 contains 15 residues. V trimming: 4 bases; J trimming: 11 bases; junction bases outside the gene matches: 11. The germline CDR1 and CDR2 sequences are MNHEY and SVGAGI. CDR3 sequence: CASSSSGRGSTPLHF. The CDR3 region has the DNA TGTGCCAGCAGTTCCTCCGGCAGGGGGTCTACACCCCTCCACTTT.

CDR3 in DNA: TGTGCCAGTAGTATAGGAGCAGGGGTGAACACTGAAGCTTTCTTT. This gives the protein CASSIGAGVNTEAFF. The rearrangement joins TRBV19 to TRBJ1-1, with D possibly being TRBD1 (6 bases). Germline lookup yields CDR1 LNHDA and CDR2 SQIVND (reference sequence). Trimming took 1 base from V and 0 from J, leaving 9 bases between them. This CDR3 is built from 15 residues.

The J gene is TRBJ2-5, the V gene TRBV3-1 (or the pseudogene TRBV3-2); 7 bases match TRBD1. Germline CDR1 is LGHDT and CDR2 is YNNKEL (reference sequence). The CDR3 is 15 residues long. Unmatched junction bases numbered 5, after V lost 1 base and J lost 3 bases. The CDR3 DNA sequence: TGTGCCAGCAGCCAAGGAGGGCAGGGGGAAGAGACCCAGTACTTC. Translation gives CASSQGGQGEETQYF.

The CDR3 sequence: CASSLEYNEQFF. Here the CDR3 DNA reads TGTGCCAGCAGTTTAGAATACAATGAGCAGTTCTTC. The genes are TRBV5-4 and TRBJ2-1; D call uncertain. The CDR3 covers 12 residues. V lost 5 bases to trimming and J lost 4 bases, with 7 bases between them. Germline V gene data show CDR1 as SGHNT and CDR2 as YYREEE (reference sequence).

On this clone: In the same sample, other DNA sequences code for this CDR3. This sequence joins TRBV6-2 or TRBV6-3 and TRBJ2-5; the D gene is possibly TRBD1 (6 bases). V was clipped by 0 bases and J by 0 bases, with 8 bases between them. Germline CDR1 MNHEY, CDR2 SVGEGT. CDR3 size: 15 residues. DNA of the CDR3: TGTGCCAGCAGTTACTCTCGGGACAACCAAGAGACCCAGTACTTC. This translates into CASSYSRDNQETQYF.

This clone has a single count. The V gene is TRBV4-3, the J gene TRBJ2-4; 7 bases fit TRBD2. The CDR3 extends over 15 amino acids. Germline V gives CDR1 LGHNA, CDR2 YSLEER. J gave up 2 bases and V 1 base, and 2 bases lay outside the gene matches. CDR3 DNA sequence: TGCGCCAGCAGCCAAGCAGCGGGACCCAAAAACATTCAGTACTTC. Amino acid sequence: CASSQAAGPKNIQYF.

J is TRBJ1-5 and V is TRBV3-1 (or the pseudogene TRBV3-2); D is perhaps TRBD1 (5 bases). This CDR3 region has 15 residues. Germline V gene sequence: CDR1 LGHDT, CDR2 YNNKEL (reference sequence). Trimming removed 7 bases from V and 5 bases from J, with 18 bases in between. CDR3 sequence reads: CASKHYRLRDQPQHF. Here the CDR3 DNA reads TGTGCCAGCAAGCACTACCGTCTCAGGGATCAGCCCCAGCATTTT.

This chain uses TRBV9 with TRBJ2-5; D gene ambiguous. V gave up 0 bases and J gave up 6 bases, with 9 bases separating them. Germline-derived CDR1 and CDR2 are SGDLS and YYNGEE. The CDR3 is made up of 13 amino acids. The CDR3 loop reads CASSVDGGQTQYF. Here the CDR3 DNA reads TGTGCCAGCAGCGTAGATGGTGGGCAGACCCAGTACTTC.

The V gene is TRBV5-1, the J gene TRBJ2-6; weak D call: TRBD1 (6 bases). Trimming shortened V by 2 bases and J by 8 bases, and 11 bases separated the two germline ends. The CDR3 extends over 14 amino acids. Per germline, CDR1 SGHRS and CDR2 YFSETQ. The DNA of the CDR3 is TGCGCCAGCAGCTTAAGTGGACAGACCAACGTCCTGACTTTC. Translated: CASSLSGQTNVLTF. The whole variable domain, filled in from reference TRBV5-1 and TRBJ2-6, reads KAGVTQTPRYLIKTRGQQVTLSCSPISGHRSVSWYQQTPGQGLQFLFEYFSETQRNKGNFPGRFSGRQFSNSRSEMNVSTLELGDSALYLCASSLSGQTNVLTFGAGSRLTVL.

V gene TRBV10-3 combines with J gene TRBJ1-6, with TRBD1 matching over 7 bases. V lost 0 bases, J lost 10 bases, and 9 bases stayed unmatched. CDR3 length: 16 residues. CDR1 is ENHRY, CDR2 SYGVKD, per germline. The CDR3: CAISESRGTGVSPLHF. Written as DNA, the CDR3 is TGTGCCATCAGTGAGTCCCGGGGCACAGGGGTCTCACCCCTCCACTTT.